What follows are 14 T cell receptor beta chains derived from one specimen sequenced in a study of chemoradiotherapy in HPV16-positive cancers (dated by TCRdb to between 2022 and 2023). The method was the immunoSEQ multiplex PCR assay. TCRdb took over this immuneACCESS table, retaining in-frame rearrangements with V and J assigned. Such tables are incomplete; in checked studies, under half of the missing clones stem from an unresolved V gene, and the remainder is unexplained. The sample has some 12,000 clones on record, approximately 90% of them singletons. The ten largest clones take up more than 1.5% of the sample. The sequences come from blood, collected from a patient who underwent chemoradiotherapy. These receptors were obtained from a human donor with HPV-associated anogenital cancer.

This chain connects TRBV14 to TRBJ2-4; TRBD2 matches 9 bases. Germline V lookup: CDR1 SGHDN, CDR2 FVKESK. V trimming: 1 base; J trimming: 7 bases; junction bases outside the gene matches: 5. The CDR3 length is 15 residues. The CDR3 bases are TGTGCCAGCAGCCAAGCAGCGGGGGGAATGAACATTCAGTACTTC. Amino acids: CASSQAAGGMNIQYF. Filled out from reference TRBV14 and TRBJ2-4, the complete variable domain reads EAGVTQFPSHSVIEKGQTVTLRCDPISGHDNLYWYRRVMGKEIKFLLHFVKESKQDESGMPNNRFLAERTGGTYSTLKVQPAELEDSGVYFCASSQAAGGMNIQYFGAGTRLSVL.

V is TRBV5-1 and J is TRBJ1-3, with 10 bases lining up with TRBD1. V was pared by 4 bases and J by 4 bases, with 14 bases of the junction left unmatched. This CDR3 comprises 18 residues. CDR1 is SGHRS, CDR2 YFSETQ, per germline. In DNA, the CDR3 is TGCGCCAGCAGCCTTCGCGCCGGGACAGGGGTATGGGGAAACACCATATATTTT. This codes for CASSLRAGTGVWGNTIYF.

CDR3 loop: CASTTGARTSTDTQYF. The CDR3, as DNA: TGTGCCAGCACCACCGGTGCTAGAACTAGCACAGATACGCAGTATTTT. This rearrangement joins TRBV7-2 to TRBJ2-3; D is unclear. Germline V gives CDR1 SGHTA, CDR2 FQGNSA. CDR3 length equals 16 residues. V dropped 7 bases and J dropped 0 bases, with 17 bases sitting between them.

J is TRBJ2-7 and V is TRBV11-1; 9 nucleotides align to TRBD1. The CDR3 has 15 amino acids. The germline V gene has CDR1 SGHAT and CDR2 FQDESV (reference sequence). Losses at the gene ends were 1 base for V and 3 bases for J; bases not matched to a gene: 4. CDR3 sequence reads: CASSLEQGASYEQYF. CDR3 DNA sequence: TGTGCCAGCAGCTTAGAACAGGGGGCTAGCTACGAGCAGTACTTC.

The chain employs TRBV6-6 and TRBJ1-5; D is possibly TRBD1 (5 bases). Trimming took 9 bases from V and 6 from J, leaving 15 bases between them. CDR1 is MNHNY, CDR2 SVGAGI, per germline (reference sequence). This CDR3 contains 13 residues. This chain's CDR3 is CASLGGPTQPQHF. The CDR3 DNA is TGTGCCAGTTTGGGGGGACCAACTCAGCCCCAGCATTTT.

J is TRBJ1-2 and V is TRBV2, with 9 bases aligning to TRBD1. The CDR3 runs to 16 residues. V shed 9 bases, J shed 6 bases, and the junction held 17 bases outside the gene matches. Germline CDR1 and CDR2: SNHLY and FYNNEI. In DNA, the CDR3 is TGTGCCAGGGCCGGGGAGGACAGGGGTCGTGAGAATGGCTACACCTTC. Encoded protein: CARAGEDRGRENGYTF.

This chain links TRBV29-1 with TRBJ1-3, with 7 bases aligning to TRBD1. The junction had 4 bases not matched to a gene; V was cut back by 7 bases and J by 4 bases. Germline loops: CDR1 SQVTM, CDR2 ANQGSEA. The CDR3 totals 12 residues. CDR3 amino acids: CSAQGGGNTIYF. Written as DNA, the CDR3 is TGCAGCGCCCAGGGGGGCGGAAACACCATATATTTT.

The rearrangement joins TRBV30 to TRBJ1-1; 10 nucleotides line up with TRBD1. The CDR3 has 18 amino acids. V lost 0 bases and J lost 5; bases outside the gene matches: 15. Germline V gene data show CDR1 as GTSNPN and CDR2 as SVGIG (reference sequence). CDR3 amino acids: CAWSVRLWDRGIRTEAFF. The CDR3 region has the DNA TGTGCCTGGAGTGTTCGCTTGTGGGACAGGGGAATAAGGACTGAAGCTTTCTTT.

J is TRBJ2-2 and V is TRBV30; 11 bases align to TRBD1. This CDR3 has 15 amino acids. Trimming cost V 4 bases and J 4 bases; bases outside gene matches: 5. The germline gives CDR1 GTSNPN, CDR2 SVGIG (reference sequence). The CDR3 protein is CAWKPGTGGTGELFF. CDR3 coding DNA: TGTGCCTGGAAGCCCGGGACAGGGGGCACCGGGGAGCTGTTTTTT.

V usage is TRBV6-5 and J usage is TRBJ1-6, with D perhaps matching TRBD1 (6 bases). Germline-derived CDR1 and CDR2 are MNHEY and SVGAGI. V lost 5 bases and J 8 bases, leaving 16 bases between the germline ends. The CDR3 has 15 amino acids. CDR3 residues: CASSNTRGNDSPLHF. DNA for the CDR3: TGTGCCAGCAGTAATACCAGGGGTAATGATTCACCCCTCCACTTT.

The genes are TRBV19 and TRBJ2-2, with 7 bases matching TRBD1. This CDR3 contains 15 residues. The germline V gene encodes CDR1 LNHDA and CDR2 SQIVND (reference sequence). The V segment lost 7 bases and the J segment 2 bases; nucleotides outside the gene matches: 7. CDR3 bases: TGTGCCAGTACAGGGGGATCTTCTAACACCGGGGAGCTGTTTTTT. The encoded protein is CASTGGSSNTGELFF. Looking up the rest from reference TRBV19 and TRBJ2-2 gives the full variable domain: DGGITQSPKYLFRKEGQNVTLSCEQNLNHDAMYWYRQDPGQGLRLIYYSQIVNDFQKGDIAEGYSVSREKKESFPLTVTSAQKNPTAFYLCASTGGSSNTGELFFGEGSRLTVL.

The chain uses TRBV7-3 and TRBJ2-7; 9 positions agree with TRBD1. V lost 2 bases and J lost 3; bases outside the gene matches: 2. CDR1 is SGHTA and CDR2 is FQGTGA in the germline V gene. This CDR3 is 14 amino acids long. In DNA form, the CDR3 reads TGTGCCAGCAGCTTACGGGGACAGGGCTACGAGCAGTACTTC. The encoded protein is CASSLRGQGYEQYF.

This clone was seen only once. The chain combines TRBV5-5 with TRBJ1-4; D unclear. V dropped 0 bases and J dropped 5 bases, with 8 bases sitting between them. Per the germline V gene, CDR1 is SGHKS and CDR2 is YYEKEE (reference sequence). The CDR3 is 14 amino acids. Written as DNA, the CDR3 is TGTGCCAGCAGCTTGGGCGACCGCAATGAAAAACTGTTTTTT. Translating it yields CASSLGDRNEKLFF.

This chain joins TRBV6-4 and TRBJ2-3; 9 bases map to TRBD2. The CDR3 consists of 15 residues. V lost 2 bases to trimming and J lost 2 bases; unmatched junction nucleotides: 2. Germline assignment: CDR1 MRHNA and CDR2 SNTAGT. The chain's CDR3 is CASSDASGATDTQYF. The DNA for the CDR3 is TGTGCCAGCAGTGACGCTAGCGGGGCCACAGATACGCAGTATTTT.